This T cell receptor (beta chain) stems from a study of blood T cell repertoires in COVID-19. Study-wide background: Collection of acute and convalescent COVID-19 samples took place in the United States, Italy and Spain. PBMCs, B-cell-depleted T cells, or T cells were the source of the cDNA or gDNA that made up the material.

Authors' methods: Amplified reference gene primers provided the basis for estimating nucleated cell counts. Method: immunoSEQ multiplex PCR; TCRdb's copy keeps in-frame clones and lacks some. V, J and clone size reflect that table, while D and trimming were determined from the DNA. Of 65,000 to 90,000 clones listed, around 88% are singletons. The sample comprised peripheral blood. The TCR originated in a man younger than 40 with acute or convalescent COVID-19.

The chain's CDR3 is CASSQSGSGNPPWEQYF. The CDR3 DNA sequence: TGTGCCAGCAGCCAATCTGGGTCCGGGAACCCGCCGTGGGAGCAGTACTTC. The chain carries TRBV3-1 (or the pseudogene TRBV3-2) and TRBJ2-7; D perhaps matches TRBD2 (5 bases). Deletions cut 2 bases from V and 7 bases from J, with 24 bases between. Germline V lookup: CDR1 LGHDT, CDR2 YNNKEL (reference sequence). CDR3 length: 17 residues.